This T cell receptor (beta chain) was retrieved from a study of blood T cells in healthy people across ages. Germline V CDR1 and CDR2: DFQATT, SNEGSKA (reference sequence). The CDR3 runs to 13 residues. The use of a sample-barcoded 5' primer and a J-beta primer mix characterized a second PCR of 7 to 11 cycles. A single record per CDR3 protein comes from TCRdb applying MiXCR to the 5' RACE reads. The sample carries some 1.4 million distinct CDR3 sequences, 35% to 45% recorded once. The sequenced material came from blood. The sequence came from a woman aged 18-29 years in good health. The genes are TRBV20-1 and TRBJ2-5; D unclear. The J call is in doubt because the DNA end fits TRBJ2-7 better. CDR3: CSASTNEAYEQYF. The CDR3 DNA reads as TGCAGTGCTAGTACAAATGAGGCCTACGAGCAGTACTTC.